This T cell receptor beta chain was identified in a study of graft-versus-host responses after intestinal transplantation. About the research overall: All recipients were transplanted with multivisceral, liver-intestinal, or isolated intestinal grafts. The recipients all started with anti-thymocyte globulin induction and then took tacrolimus and steroids for two to four years.

Overall study results and limits: GvH clones were identified in recipient marrow, with some first appearing in ileum or blood.

V lost 6 bases and J lost 0, with 12 bases in between. Looked up from germline, CDR1 is MNHNS and CDR2 is SASEGT. The CDR3 sequence is 15 residues long. As for this clone: As yet, its antigen is unknown.

TCRdb keeps only in-frame clones here, not all; method: immunoSEQ multiplex PCR. This sample carries some 80,000 clones, less than 95% of them seen once, and the ten largest clones take 7.6%. The specimen was unstimulated CD8+ T cells sorted from spleen or lymph node cells, collected before transplant. The sequence derives from a human donor who was the organ donor for an intestinal transplant. This sequence joins TRBV6-1 and TRBJ1-3; D unclear. The CDR3 bases are TGTGCCAGCAGCCCAGCCGGTCCCTCTGGAAACACCATATATTTT. Residues: CASSPAGPSGNTIYF.